These T cell receptor beta chains were read from a single sample in a study of T cell repertoires in cytomegalovirus infection. TCRdb reprocessed the reads via MiXCR and lists one record per CDR3 protein. The table lists fewer than 550,000 distinct CDR3 sequences, approximately 10% of them singletons, with approximately 10% in the top ten. Sequencing used PBMCs. The receptors derive from a human donor in good health (CMV status not recorded). Some clones in this sample may be carry-over from other donors' samples. Both conserved end residues are part of each CDR3. The order of the fields is CDR3 protein, V gene, clone size, D gene, CDR3 length, J gene. A D gene is named only where the DNA matches it firmly. Only part of the rows carry a size: once, few, many, or a class if the clone is expanded.

CDR3 protein: CASSPRDRVYEQYF; V gene: TRBV18; clone size: few; D gene: TRBD1; CDR3 length: 14; J gene: TRBJ2-7
CDR3 protein: CASSFQSEQFF; V gene: TRBV5-1; clone size: few; D gene: NA; CDR3 length: 11; J gene: TRBJ2-1
CDR3 protein: CASSPAGTGINGYTF; V gene: TRBV7-9; clone size: many; D gene: TRBD1; CDR3 length: 15; J gene: TRBJ1-2
CDR3 protein: CASSQLQNTEAFF; V gene: TRBV7-9; clone size: many; D gene: NA; CDR3 length: 13; J gene: TRBJ1-1
CDR3 protein: CASTGGDSSYNEQFF; V gene: TRBV28; clone size: NA; D gene: NA; CDR3 length: 15; J gene: TRBJ2-1
CDR3 protein: CASSVEGEGAEAFF; V gene: TRBV9; clone size: few; D gene: NA; CDR3 length: 14; J gene: TRBJ1-1
CDR3 protein: CASSSASTPGLRDTQYF; V gene: TRBV7-3; clone size: NA; D gene: NA; CDR3 length: 17; J gene: TRBJ2-3
CDR3 protein: CASSIGQGGEKLFF; V gene: TRBV5-6; clone size: NA; D gene: TRBD1; CDR3 length: 14; J gene: TRBJ1-4
CDR3 protein: CASSYRDRARENTIYF; V gene: TRBV11-2; clone size: many; D gene: TRBD1; CDR3 length: 16; J gene: TRBJ1-3
CDR3 protein: CSALREGTDTQYF; V gene: TRBV20-1; clone size: many; D gene: NA; CDR3 length: 13; J gene: TRBJ2-3
CDR3 protein: CASSLGGIGGFF; V gene: TRBV5-1; clone size: many; D gene: NA; CDR3 length: 12; J gene: TRBJ2-1
CDR3 protein: CATQVRGEQYF; V gene: TRBV12-3/TRBV12-4; clone size: many; D gene: NA; CDR3 length: 11; J gene: TRBJ2-7
CDR3 protein: CASRDRVESGELFF; V gene: TRBV12-3/TRBV12-4; clone size: many; D gene: TRBD1; CDR3 length: 14; J gene: TRBJ2-2
CDR3 protein: CASCQKPGNTIYF; V gene: TRBV9; clone size: many; D gene: NA; CDR3 length: 13; J gene: TRBJ1-3
CDR3 protein: CASRESGETRNNEQFF; V gene: TRBV28; clone size: many; D gene: NA; CDR3 length: 16; J gene: TRBJ2-1
CDR3 protein: CASSQDIRGGTGELFF; V gene: TRBV3-1; clone size: NA; D gene: NA; CDR3 length: 16; J gene: TRBJ2-2
CDR3 protein: CASSQLPTGGGEAFF; V gene: TRBV3-1; clone size: few; D gene: TRBD1; CDR3 length: 15; J gene: TRBJ1-1
CDR3 protein: CASGRDRVMETQYF; V gene: TRBV6-1; clone size: many; D gene: TRBD1; CDR3 length: 14; J gene: TRBJ2-5
CDR3 protein: CASSRAVGTGVNYGYTF; V gene: TRBV5-4; clone size: many; D gene: TRBD1; CDR3 length: 17; J gene: TRBJ1-2
CDR3 protein: CASSLVDQGYTQYF; V gene: TRBV7-2; clone size: many; D gene: NA; CDR3 length: 14; J gene: TRBJ2-3
CDR3 protein: CASSRAGTGVETQYF; V gene: TRBV28; clone size: many; D gene: TRBD1; CDR3 length: 15; J gene: TRBJ2-5
CDR3 protein: CASSVDPGLAYNEQFF; V gene: TRBV9; clone size: many; D gene: TRBD2; CDR3 length: 16; J gene: TRBJ2-1
CDR3 protein: CASSPWRTGRMNTEAFF; V gene: TRBV28; clone size: many; D gene: TRBD1; CDR3 length: 17; J gene: TRBJ1-1
CDR3 protein: CASSFHMGGEQYF; V gene: TRBV28; clone size: NA; D gene: NA; CDR3 length: 13; J gene: TRBJ2-7
CDR3 protein: CASSDIAGGYTGELFF; V gene: TRBV5-4; clone size: many; D gene: TRBD2; CDR3 length: 16; J gene: TRBJ2-2
CDR3 protein: CAISKEDRASTDTQYF; V gene: TRBV10-3; clone size: many; D gene: TRBD1; CDR3 length: 16; J gene: TRBJ2-3
CDR3 protein: CSGTGGNPYEQYF; V gene: TRBV29-1; clone size: many; D gene: TRBD2; CDR3 length: 13; J gene: TRBJ2-7
CDR3 protein: CSVGQIHQETQYF; V gene: TRBV29-1; clone size: many; D gene: NA; CDR3 length: 13; J gene: TRBJ2-5
CDR3 protein: CASSPLDGAGRNEQFF; V gene: TRBV28; clone size: many; D gene: NA; CDR3 length: 16; J gene: TRBJ2-1